The 19 T cell receptor beta chains below were found in one sample sequenced in a study of cytomegalovirus exposure and HLA in healthy donors. Both 60 Vbeta primers and 13 Jbeta primers went into the PCR. Profiling relied on immunoSEQ multiplex PCR, and the TCRdb table lists in-frame clones only, not all of them. The profile shows approximately 100,000 clones, approximately 80% of them singletons. Input material: PBMCs. Every receptor here comes from a female donor in good health and CMV-seropositive.

With respect to this clone: Other DNA variants within this sample encode the same CDR3. The J gene is TRBJ1-1, the V gene TRBV18; D is undetermined. The CDR3 runs to 14 residues. Germline V gives CDR1 KGHSH, CDR2 LQKENI. Trimming shortened V by 3 bases and J by 1 base, and 9 bases separated the two germline ends. The CDR3 here is CASSPNSGNTEAFF. As DNA, the CDR3 is TGTGCCAGCTCACCCAACTCAGGGAACACTGAAGCTTTCTTT.

This chain joins TRBV4-3 and TRBJ2-5, with D tentatively TRBD2 (6 bases). The J call is doubtful: the DNA matches TRBJ2-7 better. This CDR3 is built from 14 residues. Germline CDR1 is LGHNA and CDR2 is YSLEER. CDR3 sequence (DNA): TGCGCCAGCAGCAGTTCAGAGGCGGGGCACGAGCAGTACTTC. Its protein is CASSSSEAGHEQYF.

In its sample, this clone was seen a few times. The chain carries TRBV30 and TRBJ2-2; D might be TRBD1 (6 bases). CDR1 and CDR2 (germline): GTSNPN, SVGIG (reference sequence). The V and J ends lost 4 bases and 6 bases respectively, with 12 bases between them. The CDR3 runs to 13 residues. The CDR3: CAWTTRGAGELFF. The CDR3 nucleotides read TGTGCCTGGACCACCAGGGGAGCCGGGGAGCTGTTTTTT. The whole variable domain, remainder taken from reference TRBV30 and TRBJ2-2, is SQTIHQWPATLVQPVGSPLSLECTVEGTSNPNLYWYRQAAGRGLQLLFYSVGIGQISSEVPQNLSASRPQDRQFILSSKKLLLSDSGFYLCAWTTRGAGELFFGEGSRLTVL.

CDR3 DNA sequence: TGTGCCAGTACCCTAGACCGTGACTCCTACAATGAGCAGTTCTTC. This codes for CASTLDRDSYNEQFF. The chain couples TRBV19 to TRBJ2-1; D not certain. This CDR3 contains 15 residues. Germline assignment: CDR1 LNHDA and CDR2 SQIVND (reference sequence). Between the trimmed V and J ends, which lost 7 bases and 0 bases, there was a span of 13 bases.

This rearrangement joins TRBV27 to TRBJ2-2, with 15 bases matching TRBD2. Germline-derived CDR1 and CDR2 are MNHEY and SMNVEV (reference sequence). With V trimmed by 5 bases and J by 7 bases, 5 bases remained unmatched. The length of the CDR3 is 16 residues. CDR3 protein: CASSTGLAGGHGELFF. In DNA, the CDR3 is TGTGCCAGCAGTACGGGACTAGCGGGAGGCCACGGGGAGCTGTTTTTT.

The chain is built from TRBV4-1 and TRBJ2-7; 7 bases align to TRBD1. CDR1 MGHRA and CDR2 YSYEKL come from the germline V gene. The V and J ends lost 4 bases and 2 bases, in that order; junction bases with no gene match: 5. This CDR3 has 14 amino acids. The CDR3 nucleotides read TGCGCCAGCAGCCCCCGGGACAGACCCTACGAGCAGTACTTC. It specifies CASSPRDRPYEQYF.

The chain employs TRBV5-6 and TRBJ2-7; a possible D gene is TRBD2 (6 bases). Trimming shortened V by 4 bases and J by 1 base, and 12 bases separated the two germline ends. CDR1 and CDR2 (germline): SGHDT, YYEEEE. The CDR3 sequence is 14 residues long. In DNA, the CDR3 is TGTGCCAGCAGCCCAATCGGGGGTTCCTACGAGCAGTACTTC. Amino acids: CASSPIGGSYEQYF.

This CDR3 reads CASSWDRTSLLTQYF. The DNA for the CDR3 is TGCGCCAGCAGCTGGGACCGGACTAGTCTCCTAACGCAGTATTTT. The gene calls are TRBV5-1 and TRBJ2-3, with TRBD2 matching over 7 bases. CDR1 SGHRS and CDR2 YFSETQ come from the germline V gene. Germline trimming cut 3 bases from V and 9 bases from J; bases unmatched to any gene: 13. The CDR3 spans 15 residues.

This chain links TRBV6-5 with TRBJ1-1; no clear D gene. The CDR3 spans 14 residues. V lost 5 bases to trimming and J lost 3 bases, with 13 bases between them. The germline gives CDR1 MNHEY, CDR2 SVGAGI. The CDR3 reads CASSGRGSDTEAFF. The CDR3 bases are TGTGCCAGCAGTGGGCGGGGATCCGACACTGAAGCTTTCTTT.

V gene TRBV4-2 combines with J gene TRBJ1-6; D perhaps matches TRBD1 (6 bases). This CDR3 region has 18 residues. V shed 0 bases and J shed 6 bases, with 18 bases lying between them. Germline lookup yields CDR1 LGHNA and CDR2 YNFKEQ. As DNA, the CDR3 is TGTGCCAGCAGCCAAGATAGGGGAGGGGGGGGCCGTAATTCACCCCTCCACTTT. This encodes CASSQDRGGGGRNSPLHF.

The genes are TRBV10-3 and TRBJ2-1, with D tentatively TRBD2 (5 bases). This CDR3 region has 15 residues. The germline V gene encodes CDR1 ENHRY and CDR2 SYGVKD. V lost 5 bases, J lost 0 bases, and 11 bases lay in between. DNA of the CDR3: TGTGCCATCAGTACCGGGATAGCCTCCTACAATGAGCAGTTCTTC. The encoded protein is CAISTGIASYNEQFF.

V gene TRBV5-1 combines with J gene TRBJ2-7; 7 bases agree with TRBD1. The CDR3 consists of 14 residues. The V segment lost 6 bases and the J segment 6 bases; nucleotides outside the gene matches: 12. Germline V gene sequence: CDR1 SGHRS, CDR2 YFSETQ. CDR3 bases: TGCGCCAGCAAGAACCACAGGGGTTGGAGCGAGCAGTACTTC. Translating it yields CASKNHRGWSEQYF. The full variable domain, with the rest looked up from reference TRBV5-1 and TRBJ2-7, is KAGVTQTPRYLIKTRGQQVTLSCSPISGHRSVSWYQQTPGQGLQFLFEYFSETQRNKGNFPGRFSGRQFSNSRSEMNVSTLELGDSALYLCASKNHRGWSEQYFGPGTRLTVT.

This clone showed up just once. The CDR3 loop is CASSGTGGLEAFF. DNA for the CDR3: TGCGCCAGCAGTGGGACAGGGGGGCTTGAAGCTTTCTTT. This chain joins TRBV10-2 and TRBJ1-1; 10 positions agree with TRBD1. After removal of 4 bases from V and 7 bases from J, the junction contained 3 bases not matched to a gene. This CDR3 is 13 amino acids long. Per the germline V gene, CDR1 is WSHSY and CDR2 is SAAADI.

The CDR3 region is CASSQGEVSSYNEQFF. The CDR3 nucleotides read TGCGCCAGCAGCCAAGGGGAGGTCTCCTCCTACAATGAGCAGTTCTTC. The genes are TRBV4-3 and TRBJ2-1; maybe TRBD2 (6 bases). The CDR3 totals 16 residues. Germline-derived CDR1 and CDR2 are LGHNA and YSLEER. The ends were cut back, 1 base at V and 0 bases at J, with 10 bases in the middle.

V is TRBV27 and J is TRBJ2-7; D unclear. Germline V gene data show CDR1 as MNHEY and CDR2 as SMNVEV (reference sequence). This CDR3 has 15 residues. The V and J ends lost 5 bases and 0 bases respectively, with 14 bases between them. CDR3 DNA: TGTGCCAGCAGTCTGAAAACTCACGGCTCCTACGAGCAGTACTTC. It specifies CASSLKTHGSYEQYF.

The V call is TRBV18, the J call TRBJ2-7, with D uncertain. The CDR3 runs to 13 residues. Germline CDR1 is KGHSH and CDR2 is LQKENI. The V end lost 2 bases, the J end lost 5 bases, and 10 bases lay between the germline ends. CDR3 coding DNA: TGTGCCAGCTCACCAGGCAGGTCTAACGAGCAGTACTTC. It specifies CASSPGRSNEQYF.

The chain recombines TRBV7-8 with TRBJ1-3; 7 nucleotides line up with TRBD1. This CDR3 is built from 20 residues. Germline V CDR1 and CDR2: SGHVS, FQNEAQ. V shed 3 bases, J shed 0 bases, and the junction held 17 bases outside the gene matches. This CDR3 is CASSFGVGRGQDSSGNTIYF. In nucleotides, the CDR3 is TGTGCCAGCAGCTTTGGGGTTGGAAGGGGGCAGGATTCCTCTGGAAACACCATATATTTT.

This clone was seen only a few times. This chain uses TRBV6-4 with TRBJ2-1; 8 nucleotides line up with TRBD2. There are 15 residues in the CDR3. V shed 3 bases, J shed 1 base, and the junction held 2 bases outside the gene matches. CDR1 is MRHNA and CDR2 is SNTAGT in the germline V gene. This chain's CDR3 is CASSEIAGSYNEQFF. CDR3 sequence (DNA): TGTGCCAGCAGTGAAATAGCGGGGTCCTACAATGAGCAGTTCTTC.

The rearrangement uses TRBV5-4 and TRBJ2-1, with D maybe TRBD2 (6 bases). CDR3 size: 15 residues. The germline V and J ends were trimmed by 3 bases and 5 bases, with 15 bases remaining between them. Germline V gene data show CDR1 as SGHNT and CDR2 as YYREEE (reference sequence). The CDR3 bases are TGTGCCAGCAGCTCCCGGGGAGGATGGGACAATGAGCAGTTCTTC. Protein: CASSSRGGWDNEQFF.